What follows are 8 T cell receptor beta chains derived from one specimen sequenced in a study of blood T cells in healthy people across ages. Combining a sample-barcoded 5' primer with a J-beta primer mix, a second PCR ran for roughly 7 to 12 cycles. TCRdb reanalysed the 5' RACE reads using MiXCR and keeps one entry per CDR3 protein. Of roughly 1,500,000 distinct CDR3 sequences in the sample, about 35% are singletons; the top ten hold roughly 10%. The sequenced sample was blood. These receptor sequences come from a woman aged 25 to 39 in good health.

This clonotype was detected only a few times. CDR3 in amino acids: CASSQPGQGLQPQHF. CDR3 nucleotides: TGCGCCAGCAGCCAACCGGGACAGGGCCTTCAGCCCCAGCATTTT. The chain couples TRBV4-1 to TRBJ1-5, with 9 bases lining up with TRBD1. V gave up 2 bases and J gave up 6 bases; unmatched junction bases: 5. This CDR3 is 15 amino acids long. Germline V gene lookup returns CDR1 MGHRA and CDR2 YSYEKL.

V gene TRBV6-1 combines with J gene TRBJ2-7; D tentatively fits TRBD1 or TRBD2 (6 bases each). V was pared by 6 bases and J by 2 bases, with 14 bases between. CDR1 and CDR2 (germline): MNHNS, SASEGT. This CDR3 region has 14 residues. This CDR3 reads CASRGQRGAYEQYF. DNA for the CDR3: TGTGCCAGCAGGGGCCAGAGGGGGGCCTACGAGCAGTACTTC.

The chain is built from TRBV6-1 and TRBJ1-2; TRBD1 aligns across 7 bases. The germline CDR1 and CDR2 sequences are MNHNS and SASEGT. The junction had 10 bases not matched to a gene; V was cut back by 6 bases and J by 6 bases. This CDR3 has 14 residues. The CDR3 DNA reads TGTGCCAGCAGGGGAGACAGGGAATATCATGGCTACACCTTC. Protein sequence: CASRGDREYHGYTF.

The gene calls are TRBV2 and TRBJ2-7; D remains unclear. The germline CDR1 and CDR2 sequences are SNHLY and FYNNEI. The CDR3 loop spans 15 amino acids. The germline V and J ends were trimmed by 2 bases and 3 bases, with 14 bases remaining between them. CDR3: CASSERAPSFYEQYF. The CDR3 nucleotides read TGTGCCAGCAGTGAACGAGCTCCTTCCTTCTACGAGCAGTACTTC.

This clonotype was picked up a small number of times. One junction end disagrees with the germline gene, perhaps due to a read error. J is TRBJ1-2 and V is TRBV7-2, with TRBD1 as a possible D gene (6 bases). The germline V gene encodes CDR1 SGHTA and CDR2 FQGNSA. CDR3 length: 15 residues. CDR3 residues: CACSLGVTGFYGYTF. The CDR3 region has the DNA TGTGCCTGCAGCTTAGGGGTCACAGGGTTCTATGGCTACACCTTC.

The chain carries TRBV11-2 and TRBJ1-5; perhaps TRBD1 as D (5 bases). The CDR3 contains 15 residues. V lost 4 bases, J lost 0 bases, and 10 bases lay in between. CDR1 is SGHAT and CDR2 is FQNNGV in the germline V gene. CDR3 loop: CASSSGTYSNQPQHF. DNA for the CDR3: TGTGCCAGCAGCTCAGGGACCTATAGCAATCAGCCCCAGCATTTT.

The gene calls are TRBV12-5 and TRBJ2-7; 8 nucleotides align to TRBD1. The CDR3 loop spans 14 amino acids. Looked up from germline, CDR1 is LGHNT and CDR2 is FRNRAP. The ends lost 3 bases at V and 2 bases at J; junction bases unmatched: 3. As DNA, the CDR3 is TGTGCTAGTGGTTTACAGGGGGGTCCCTACGAGCAGTACTTC. This codes for CASGLQGGPYEQYF.

This clonotype has ten or more counts. The V gene is TRBV20-1, the J gene TRBJ2-2; 9 nucleotides match TRBD2. V trimming: 1 base; J trimming: 6 bases; junction bases outside the gene matches: 6. The CDR3 sequence is 15 residues long. Germline lookup yields CDR1 DFQATT and CDR2 SNEGSKA (reference sequence). The CDR3 DNA reads as TGCAGTGCTAGAGTGGTAGGACTAGCGCCCGGGGAGCTGTTTTTT. Its protein is CSARVVGLAPGELFF.